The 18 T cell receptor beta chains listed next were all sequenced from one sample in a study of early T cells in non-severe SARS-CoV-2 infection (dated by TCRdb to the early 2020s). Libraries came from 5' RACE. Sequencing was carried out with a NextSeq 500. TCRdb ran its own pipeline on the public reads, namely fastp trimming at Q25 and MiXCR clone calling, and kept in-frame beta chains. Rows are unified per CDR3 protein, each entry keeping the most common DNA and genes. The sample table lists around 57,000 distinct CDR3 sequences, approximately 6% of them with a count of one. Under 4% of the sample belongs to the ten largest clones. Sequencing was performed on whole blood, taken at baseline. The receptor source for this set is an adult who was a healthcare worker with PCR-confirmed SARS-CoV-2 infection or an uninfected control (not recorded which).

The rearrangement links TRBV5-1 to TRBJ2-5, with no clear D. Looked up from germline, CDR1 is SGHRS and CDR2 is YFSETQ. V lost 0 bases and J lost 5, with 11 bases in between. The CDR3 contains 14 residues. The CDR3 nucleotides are TGCGCCAGCAGCTTGGGTGAAAGCAGGGAGACCCAGTACTTC. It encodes CASSLGESRETQYF.

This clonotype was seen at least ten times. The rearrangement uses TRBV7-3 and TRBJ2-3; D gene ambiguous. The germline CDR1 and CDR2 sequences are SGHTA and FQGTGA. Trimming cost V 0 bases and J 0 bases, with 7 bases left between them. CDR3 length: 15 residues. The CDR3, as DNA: TGTGCCAGCAGCTTAACCCCCGATAGCACAGATACGCAGTATTTT. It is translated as CASSLTPDSTDTQYF.

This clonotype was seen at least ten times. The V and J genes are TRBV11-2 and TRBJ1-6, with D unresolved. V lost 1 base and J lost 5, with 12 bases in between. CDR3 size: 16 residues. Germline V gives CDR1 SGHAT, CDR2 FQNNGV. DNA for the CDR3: TGTGCCAGCAGCTTAGGGGTCGCCAGAAATAATTCACCCCTCCACTTT. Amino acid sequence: CASSLGVARNNSPLHF.

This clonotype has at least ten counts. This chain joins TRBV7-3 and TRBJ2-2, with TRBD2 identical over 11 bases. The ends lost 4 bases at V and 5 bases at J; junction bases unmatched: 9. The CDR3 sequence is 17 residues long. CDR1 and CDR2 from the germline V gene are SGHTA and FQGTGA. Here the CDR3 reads CASSSNSLAGGTGELFF. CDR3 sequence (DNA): TGTGCCAGCAGCTCTAATAGTCTAGCGGGAGGTACCGGGGAGCTGTTTTTT.

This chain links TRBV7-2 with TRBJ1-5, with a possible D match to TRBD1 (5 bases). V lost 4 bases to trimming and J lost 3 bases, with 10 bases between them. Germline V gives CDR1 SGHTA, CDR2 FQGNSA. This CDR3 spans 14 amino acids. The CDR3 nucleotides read TGTGCCAGCAGCTCCACAGGCTTCAATCAGCCCCAGCATTTT. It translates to CASSSTGFNQPQHF.

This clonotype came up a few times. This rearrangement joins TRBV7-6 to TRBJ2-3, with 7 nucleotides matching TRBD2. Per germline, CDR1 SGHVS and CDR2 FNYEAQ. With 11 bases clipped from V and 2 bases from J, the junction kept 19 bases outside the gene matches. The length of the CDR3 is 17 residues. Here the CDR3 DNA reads TGTGCCGTTCACCGGGACTACACCTACCGAGACACAGATACGCAGTATTTT. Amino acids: CAVHRDYTYRDTDTQYF.

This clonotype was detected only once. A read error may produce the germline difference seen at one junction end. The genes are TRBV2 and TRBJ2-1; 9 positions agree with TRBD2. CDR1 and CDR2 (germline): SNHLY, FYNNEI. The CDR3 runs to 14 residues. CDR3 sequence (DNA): TGTGCCAGCACTAGCGGGAAGGTCTACAATGAGCAGATCTTC. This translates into CASTSGKVYNEQIF. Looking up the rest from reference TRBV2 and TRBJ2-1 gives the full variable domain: EPEVTQTPSHQVTQMGQEVILRCVPISNHLYFYWYRQILGQKVEFLVSFYNNEISEKSEIFDDQFSVERPDGSNFTLKIRSTKLEDSAMYFCASTSGKVYNEQIFGPGTRLTVL.

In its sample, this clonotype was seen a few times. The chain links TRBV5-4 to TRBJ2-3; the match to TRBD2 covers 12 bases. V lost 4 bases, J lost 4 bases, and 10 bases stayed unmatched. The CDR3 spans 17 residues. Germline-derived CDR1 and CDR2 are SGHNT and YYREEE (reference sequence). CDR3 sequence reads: CASSLRLAGELSDTQYF. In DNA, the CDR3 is TGTGCCAGCAGCCTACGACTAGCGGGAGAATTATCAGATACGCAGTATTTT.

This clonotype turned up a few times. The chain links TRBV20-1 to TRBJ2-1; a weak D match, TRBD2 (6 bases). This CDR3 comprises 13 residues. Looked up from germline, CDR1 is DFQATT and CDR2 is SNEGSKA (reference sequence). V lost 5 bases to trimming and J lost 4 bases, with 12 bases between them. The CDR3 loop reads CSAESGFYNEQFF. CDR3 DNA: TGCAGTGCTGAAAGCGGGTTTTACAATGAGCAGTTCTTC.

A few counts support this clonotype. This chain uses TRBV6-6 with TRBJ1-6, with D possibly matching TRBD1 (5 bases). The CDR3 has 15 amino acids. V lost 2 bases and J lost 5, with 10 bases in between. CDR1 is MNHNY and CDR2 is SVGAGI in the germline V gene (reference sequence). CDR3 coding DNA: TGTGCCAGCAGTTACAGGCGGGGCCATAATTCACCCCTCCACTTT. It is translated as CASSYRRGHNSPLHF.

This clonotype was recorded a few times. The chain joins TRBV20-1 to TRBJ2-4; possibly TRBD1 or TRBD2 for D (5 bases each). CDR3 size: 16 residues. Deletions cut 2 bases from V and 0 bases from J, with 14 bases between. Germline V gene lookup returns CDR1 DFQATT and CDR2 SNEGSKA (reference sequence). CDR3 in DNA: TGCAGTGCTAGAATTTCAGGGAGTGGAGCCAAAAACATTCAGTACTTC. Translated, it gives CSARISGSGAKNIQYF.

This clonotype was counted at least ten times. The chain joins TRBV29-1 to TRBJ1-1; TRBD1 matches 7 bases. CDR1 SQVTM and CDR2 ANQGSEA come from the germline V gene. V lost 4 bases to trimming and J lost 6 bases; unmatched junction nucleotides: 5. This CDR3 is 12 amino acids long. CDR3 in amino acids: CSVGLDRAEAFF. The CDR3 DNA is TGCAGCGTTGGTCTAGACAGGGCTGAAGCTTTCTTT.

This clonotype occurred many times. The CDR3 spells CASSEEPTGVYEQYF. The CDR3 nucleotides read TGTGCCAGCAGTGAGGAGCCTACTGGGGTGTACGAGCAGTACTTC. The rearrangement links TRBV6-1 to TRBJ2-7; no clear D gene. Germline CDR1 is MNHNS and CDR2 is SASEGT. V was trimmed by 3 bases and J by 4 bases, leaving 16 bases between them. The CDR3 has 15 amino acids.

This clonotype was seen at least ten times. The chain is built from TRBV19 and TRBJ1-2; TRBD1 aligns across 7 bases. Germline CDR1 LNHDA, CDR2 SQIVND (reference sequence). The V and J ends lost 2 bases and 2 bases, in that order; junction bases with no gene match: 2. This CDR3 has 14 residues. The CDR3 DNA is TGTGCCAGTAGTATAACGGGACAGAACTATGGCTACACCTTC. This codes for CASSITGQNYGYTF.

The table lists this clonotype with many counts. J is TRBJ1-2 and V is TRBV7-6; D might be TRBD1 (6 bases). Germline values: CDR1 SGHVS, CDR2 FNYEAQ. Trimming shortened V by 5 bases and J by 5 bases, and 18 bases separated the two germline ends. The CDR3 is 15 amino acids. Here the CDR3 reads CASSALGQPSYGYTF. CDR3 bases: TGTGCCAGCAGCGCCCTAGGACAGCCCTCTTATGGCTACACCTTC.

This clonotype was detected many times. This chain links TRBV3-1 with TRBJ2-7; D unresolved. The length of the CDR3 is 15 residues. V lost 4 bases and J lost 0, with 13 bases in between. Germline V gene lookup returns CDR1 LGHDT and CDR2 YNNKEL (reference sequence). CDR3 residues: CASSLYSVDSYEQYF. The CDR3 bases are TGTGCCAGCAGCCTTTACTCAGTAGACTCCTACGAGCAGTACTTC.

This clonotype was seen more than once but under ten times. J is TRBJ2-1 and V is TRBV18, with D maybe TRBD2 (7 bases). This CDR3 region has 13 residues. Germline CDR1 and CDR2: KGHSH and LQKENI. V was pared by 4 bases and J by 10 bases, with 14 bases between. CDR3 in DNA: TGTGCCAGCTCACTGCACAGGGAGGGAGAGCAGTTCTTC. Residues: CASSLHREGEQFF.

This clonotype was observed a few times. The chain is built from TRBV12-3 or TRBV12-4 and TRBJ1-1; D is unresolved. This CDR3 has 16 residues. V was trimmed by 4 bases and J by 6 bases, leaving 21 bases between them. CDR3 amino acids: CASSYGSYRFGAEAFF. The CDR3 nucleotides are TGTGCCAGCAGTTACGGGTCGTATAGGTTTGGAGCTGAAGCTTTCTTT.